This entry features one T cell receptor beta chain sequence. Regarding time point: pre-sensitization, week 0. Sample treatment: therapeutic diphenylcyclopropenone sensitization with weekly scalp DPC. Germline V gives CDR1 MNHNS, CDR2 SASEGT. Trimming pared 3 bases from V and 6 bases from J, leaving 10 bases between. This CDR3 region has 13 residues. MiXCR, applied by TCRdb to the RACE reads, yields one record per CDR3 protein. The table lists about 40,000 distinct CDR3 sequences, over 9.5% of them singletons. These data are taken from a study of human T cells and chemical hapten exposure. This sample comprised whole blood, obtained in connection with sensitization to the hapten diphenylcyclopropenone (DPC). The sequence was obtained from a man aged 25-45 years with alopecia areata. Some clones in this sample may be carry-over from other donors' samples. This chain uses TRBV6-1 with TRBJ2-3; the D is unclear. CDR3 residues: CASSEGRKDTQYF. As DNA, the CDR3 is TGTGCCAGCAGTGAGGGTCGAAAGGATACGCAGTATTTT.